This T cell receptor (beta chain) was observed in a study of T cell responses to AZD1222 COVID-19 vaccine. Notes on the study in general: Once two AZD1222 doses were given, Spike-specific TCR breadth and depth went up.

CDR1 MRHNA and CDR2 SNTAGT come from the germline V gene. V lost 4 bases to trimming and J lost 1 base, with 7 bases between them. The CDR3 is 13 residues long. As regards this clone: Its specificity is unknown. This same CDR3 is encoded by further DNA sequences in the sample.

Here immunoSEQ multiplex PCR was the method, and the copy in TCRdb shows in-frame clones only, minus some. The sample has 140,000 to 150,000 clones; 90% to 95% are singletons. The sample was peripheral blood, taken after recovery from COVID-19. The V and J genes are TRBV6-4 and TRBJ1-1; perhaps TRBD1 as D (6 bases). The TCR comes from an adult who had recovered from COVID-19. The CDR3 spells CASSAGENTEAFF. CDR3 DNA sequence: TGTGCCAGCAGTGCAGGGGAGAACACTGAAGCTTTCTTT.